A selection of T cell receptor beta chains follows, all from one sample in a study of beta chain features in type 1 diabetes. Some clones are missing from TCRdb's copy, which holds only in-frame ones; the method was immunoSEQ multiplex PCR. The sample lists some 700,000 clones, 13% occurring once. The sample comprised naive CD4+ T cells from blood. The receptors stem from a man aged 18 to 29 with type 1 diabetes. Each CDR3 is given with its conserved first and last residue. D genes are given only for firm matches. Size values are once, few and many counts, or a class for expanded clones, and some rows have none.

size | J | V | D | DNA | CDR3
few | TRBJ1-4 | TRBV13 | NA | TGTGCCAGCAGCACCGCAAGGGCTAATGAAAAACTGTTTTTT | CASSTARANEKLFF
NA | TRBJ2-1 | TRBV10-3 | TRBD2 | TGTGCCATCAGTGAGTCGCGACTAGCCGACAATGAGCAGTTCTTC | CAISESRLADNEQFF
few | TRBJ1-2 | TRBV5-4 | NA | TGTGCCAGCAGCTTGATGGGCCTTAACTATGGCTACACCTTC | CASSLMGLNYGYTF
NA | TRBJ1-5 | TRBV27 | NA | TGTGCCAGCAGTGACAGACATAGCAATCAGCCCCAGCATTTT | CASSDRHSNQPQHF
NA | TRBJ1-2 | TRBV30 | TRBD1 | TGTGCCTTACAGGGGATTTACTATGGCTACACCTTC | CALQGIYYGYTF
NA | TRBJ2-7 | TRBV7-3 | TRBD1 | TGTGCCAGCAGCTTAACTTGGGGACAGGGGGCTTCCGAGCAGTACTTC | CASSLTWGQGASEQYF
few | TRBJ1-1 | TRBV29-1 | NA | TGCAGCGTTGAAGGCCTACAGGGAAAGAACACTGAAGCTTTCTTT | CSVEGLQGKNTEAFF
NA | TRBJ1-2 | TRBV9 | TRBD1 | TGTGCCAGCAGCGTAGCAACCCGGACAGGGGGACATGGCTACACCTTC | CASSVATRTGGHGYTF
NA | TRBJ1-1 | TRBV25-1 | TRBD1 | TGTGCCAGCAGTGAATGGGCAGGGGGCAACACTGAAGCTTTCTTT | CASSEWAGGNTEAFF
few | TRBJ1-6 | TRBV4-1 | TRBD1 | TGCGCCAGCAGCCAAGACCGGGGACAGGGATCCTATAATTCACCCCTCCACTTT | CASSQDRGQGSYNSPLHF
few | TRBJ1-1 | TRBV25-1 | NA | TGTGCCAGCAGTGAATATTCAACCGCGCGGAACACTGAAGCTTTCTTT | CASSEYSTARNTEAFF
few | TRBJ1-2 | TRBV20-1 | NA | TGCAGTGCTAGAGCCCCGGGGGGCTACACCTTC | CSARAPGGYTF
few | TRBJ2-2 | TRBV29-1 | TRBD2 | TGCAGCGTGGAATTCGGACTAGCGGGGGCCGGGGAGCTGTTTTTT | CSVEFGLAGAGELFF
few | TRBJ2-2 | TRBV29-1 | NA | TGCAGCGTTGGGGGGCAGGTGAACACCGGGGAGCTGTTTTTT | CSVGGQVNTGELFF
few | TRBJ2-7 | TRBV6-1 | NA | TGTGCCAGCAGTCTAAGAAGGGTCCACGAGCAGTACTTC | CASSLRRVHEQYF
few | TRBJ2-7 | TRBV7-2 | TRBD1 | TGTGCCAGCAGCTTAGCGCAGGGGGATCCATACGAGCAGTACTTC | CASSLAQGDPYEQYF
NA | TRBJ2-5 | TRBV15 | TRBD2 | TGTGCCACCAGCAGGAGCGGGGGGTACCAAGAGACCCAGTACTTC | CATSRSGGYQETQYF
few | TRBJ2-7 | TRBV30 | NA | TGTGCCTGGAGCGGGTCAGAAGAGCAGTACTTC | CAWSGSEEQYF
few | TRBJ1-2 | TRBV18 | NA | TGTGCCAGCTCACCTCCAGGTTTTACAGGGAACACCTTC | CASSPPGFTGNTF
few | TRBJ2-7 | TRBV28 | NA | TGTGCCAGCGATGGAGGGCACTCCTACGAGCAGTACTTC | CASDGGHSYEQYF
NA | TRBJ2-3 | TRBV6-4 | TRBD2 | TGTGCCAGCAGTGACAGCGGGACGAAAGATACGCAGTATTTT | CASSDSGTKDTQYF
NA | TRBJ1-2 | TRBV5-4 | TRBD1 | TGTGCCAGCAGCTTGGGAGCAGGGGGCCAGGGTGGCTACACCTTC | CASSLGAGGQGGYTF
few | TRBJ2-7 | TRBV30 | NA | TGTGCCTGGACCTCCTCCAGAGGAGAGGGGCCCTACGAGCAGTACTTC | CAWTSSRGEGPYEQYF
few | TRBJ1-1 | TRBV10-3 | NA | TGTGCCATCAGTGAGTCAGGGAAGAACACTGAAGCTTTCTTT | CAISESGKNTEAFF
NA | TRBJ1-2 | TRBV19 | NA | TGTGCCAGTAATGAAGGCTATGGCTACACCTTC | CASNEGYGYTF
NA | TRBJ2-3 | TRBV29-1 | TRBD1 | TGCAGCGTCGACAGGGCTGGGGGCACAGATACGCAGTATTTT | CSVDRAGGTDTQYF
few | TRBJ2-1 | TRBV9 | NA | TGTGCCAGCAGCGTAGGTGGGGCGTACAATGAGCAGTTCTTC | CASSVGGAYNEQFF
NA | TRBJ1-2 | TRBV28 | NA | TGTGCCAGCAGAAATTCGGACAGAGATGGCTACACCTTC | CASRNSDRDGYTF
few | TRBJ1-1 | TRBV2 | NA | TGTGCCAGCAAGATCCAACTTAACACTGAAGCTTTCTTT | CASKIQLNTEAFF
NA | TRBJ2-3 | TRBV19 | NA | TGTGCCAGTAGTCCCCCCGGGGTGTCAGATACGCAGTATTTT | CASSPPGVSDTQYF
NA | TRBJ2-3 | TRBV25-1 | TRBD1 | TGTGCCAGCAGTGATCGGACAGGCAGTAGCACAGATACGCAGTATTTT | CASSDRTGSSTDTQYF
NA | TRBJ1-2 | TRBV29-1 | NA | TGCAGCGTCCACTTCAGGACGCGCCGGGACAACTATGGCTACACCTTC | CSVHFRTRRDNYGYTF
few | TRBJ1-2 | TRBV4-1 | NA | TGCGCCAGCAGCCAAAACTATGGCTACACCTTC | CASSQNYGYTF
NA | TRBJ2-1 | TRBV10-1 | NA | TGCGCCAGCGACCCCGGACTACCTTTCCACAATGAGCAGTTCTTC | CASDPGLPFHNEQFF
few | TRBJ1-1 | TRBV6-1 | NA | TGTGCCAGCAGTGAAGTTGCGTGGGAAGCTTTCTTT | CASSEVAWEAFF
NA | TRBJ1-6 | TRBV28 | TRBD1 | TGTGCCAGCAGTTTCCCACAGGGGACGGGGTCACCCCTCCACTTT | CASSFPQGTGSPLHF
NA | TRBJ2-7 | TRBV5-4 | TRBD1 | TGTGCCAGCAGCTCGGGGACAGCTTCCTACGAGCAGTACTTC | CASSSGTASYEQYF
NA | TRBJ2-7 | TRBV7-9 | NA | TGTGCCAGCAGCTTACCGCCGGCCGAACAGTACTTC | CASSLPPAEQYF
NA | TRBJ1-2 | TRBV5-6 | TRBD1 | TGTGCCAGCAGCCACGGGACAGAAATGGGGTATGGCTACACCTTC | CASSHGTEMGYGYTF
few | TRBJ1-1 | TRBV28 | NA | TGTGCCAGCAGTTTAAGGGATTTCGCTTTCTTT | CASSLRDFAFF
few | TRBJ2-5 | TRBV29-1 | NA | TGCAGCGTCGAAGGAGGCCGGGATGAGACCCAGTACTTC | CSVEGGRDETQYF
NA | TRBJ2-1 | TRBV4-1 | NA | TGCGCCAGCAGCCATACGTCCTCACCTTATGAGCAGTTCTTC | CASSHTSSPYEQFF
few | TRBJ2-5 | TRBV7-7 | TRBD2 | TGTGCCAGCAGCCCTAGCGGGGAGACCCAGTACTTC | CASSPSGETQYF
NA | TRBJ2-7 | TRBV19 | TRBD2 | TGTGCCAGCGCTTTGCGGGGGGCCCCCCTAGAGCAGTACTTC | CASALRGAPLEQYF
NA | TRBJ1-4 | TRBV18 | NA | TGTGCCAGCTCACAAAGGGAGAATGAAAAACTGTTTTTT | CASSQRENEKLFF
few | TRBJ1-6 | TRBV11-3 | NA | TGTGCCAGCAGCTGGCTGGGAGAGGGGAATTCACCCCTCCACTTT | CASSWLGEGNSPLHF
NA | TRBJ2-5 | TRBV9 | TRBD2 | TGTGCCAGCAGCGTAGCGGGGGGGCTCCGGGAGACCCAGTACTTC | CASSVAGGLRETQYF
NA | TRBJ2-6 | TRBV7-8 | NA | TGTGCCAGCAGCTTAAGTCCAGGCAGCTCTGGGGCCAACGTCCTGACTTTC | CASSLSPGSSGANVLTF